Each of the 16 T cell receptor beta chains below was sequenced from the same sample in a study of identical twins. MiXCR, run by TCRdb on the 5' RACE reads, gives a single entry per CDR3 protein. Of 130,000 to 150,000 distinct CDR3 sequences in the sample, around 3.4% were seen once. Sequenced: memory T cells sorted from blood. Receptors were obtained from a man aged 18 to 30 in good health.

The sample holds many counts of this clonotype. The genes are TRBV2 and TRBJ2-5; 10 nucleotides line up with TRBD2. Trimming at V came to 4 bases and at J to 4 bases, leaving 6 bases not matched to a gene. The CDR3 sequence is 15 residues long. CDR1 is SNHLY, CDR2 FYNNEI, per germline. CDR3 in amino acids: CASSVASGSGETQYF. In nucleotides, the CDR3 is TGTGCCAGCAGTGTCGCTAGCGGGAGTGGAGAGACCCAGTACTTC.

This clonotype has at least ten counts. The rearrangement uses TRBV5-1 and TRBJ2-5; a possible D gene is TRBD2 (7 bases). The CDR3 extends over 15 amino acids. Between the trimmed V and J ends, which lost 2 bases and 4 bases, there was a span of 15 bases. Germline V gene sequence: CDR1 SGHRS, CDR2 YFSETQ. The CDR3: CASSLWGGEGETQYF. The CDR3 DNA reads TGCGCCAGCAGCTTATGGGGGGGCGAGGGAGAGACCCAGTACTTC.

This clonotype was recorded many times. The genes are TRBV10-1 and TRBJ2-2; D unresolved. Per the germline V gene, CDR1 is WNHNN and CDR2 is SYGVQD (reference sequence). With 2 bases removed from V and 1 base from J, the gap between germline ends came to 5 bases. The CDR3 is 14 amino acids. DNA of the CDR3: TGCGCCAGCAGTGAGATGATGAACACCGGGGAGCTGTTTTTT. Translated, it gives CASSEMMNTGELFF.

This clonotype was counted at least ten times. The chain employs TRBV5-5 and TRBJ1-1; D remains unclear. Germline V CDR1 and CDR2: SGHKS, YYEKEE (reference sequence). This CDR3 is built from 13 residues. The V end lost 0 bases, the J end lost 4 bases, and 7 bases lay between the germline ends. CDR3 region: CASSLVVLTEAFF. The CDR3 coding sequence is TGTGCCAGCAGCTTGGTCGTCCTCACTGAAGCTTTCTTT.

This sequence joins TRBV7-2 and TRBJ2-3; possible D gene TRBD1, 5 bases. CDR1 is SGHTA and CDR2 is FQGNSA in the germline V gene. The CDR3 length is 17 residues. Trimming stripped 2 bases from V and 2 bases from J, with 17 bases between. The CDR3 DNA reads as TGTGCCAGCAGCTTATATATGTCTACAGGCCTCACAGATACGCAGTATTTT. It encodes CASSLYMSTGLTDTQYF.

The V gene is TRBV20-1, the J gene TRBJ1-2; TRBD1 matches 8 bases. V shed 5 bases, J shed 6 bases, and the junction held 8 bases outside the gene matches. The CDR3 is 13 amino acids. Germline V gene lookup returns CDR1 DFQATT and CDR2 SNEGSKA (reference sequence). This CDR3 reads CSASGGSGDGYTF. The CDR3 DNA sequence: TGCAGTGCTTCAGGGGGCTCGGGCGATGGCTACACCTTC.

This clonotype was recorded at least ten times. The gene calls are TRBV24-1 and TRBJ2-1; 10 positions agree with TRBD1. This CDR3 region has 16 residues. Germline assignment: CDR1 KGHDR and CDR2 SFDVKD. Trimming cost V 4 bases and J 8 bases; bases outside gene matches: 10. CDR3 region: CATSDLTGGWGDEQFF. CDR3 DNA sequence: TGTGCCACCAGTGACCTGACAGGGGGCTGGGGGGATGAGCAGTTCTTC.

This clonotype was counted at least ten times. This sequence joins TRBV14 and TRBJ2-2; D not certain. Germline CDR1 SGHDN, CDR2 FVKESK. This CDR3 contains 13 residues. The V gene lost 4 bases and the J gene lost 7 bases, with 10 bases spanning the gap. The CDR3 sequence is CASSRRHLGELFF. CDR3 nucleotide sequence: TGTGCCAGCAGCCGGCGCCACCTCGGGGAGCTGTTTTTT.

This clonotype was recorded at least ten times. V is TRBV20-1 and J is TRBJ2-7; TRBD2 matches 8 bases. The J segment lost 3 bases and the V segment lost 6 bases, leaving 10 bases of the junction unmatched. This CDR3 has 14 residues. CDR1 and CDR2 from the germline V gene are DFQATT and SNEGSKA (reference sequence). The CDR3 protein is CSALRGLAGYEQYF. The CDR3 DNA sequence: TGCAGTGCCCTGAGGGGCCTAGCGGGCTACGAGCAGTACTTC.

This clonotype was recorded at least ten times. The chain is built from TRBV19 and TRBJ2-7; D may be TRBD2 (6 bases). The length of the CDR3 is 14 residues. CDR1 is LNHDA and CDR2 is SQIVND in the germline V gene (reference sequence). Trimming left V 6 bases short and J 6 bases short, with 18 bases between. CDR3 residues: CASRTTRDSREQYV. In nucleotides, the CDR3 is TGTGCCAGTAGAACGACACGGGACTCGCGCGAGCAGTACGTC.

This clonotype was found many times. The V and J genes are TRBV7-8 and TRBJ1-3; TRBD1 might be the D (5 bases). There are 11 residues in the CDR3. Germline V gene data show CDR1 as SGHVS and CDR2 as FQNEAQ. Trimming took off 5 bases at V and 9 bases at J, with 8 bases between the two ends. The CDR3, as DNA: TGTGCCAGCAGCCGGGGGGGCACCATATATTTT. It codes for CASSRGGTIYF.

At least ten counts were recorded for this clonotype. J is TRBJ2-5 and V is TRBV6-1; tentative D call: TRBD2 (6 bases). The CDR3 length is 13 residues. Trimming pared 6 bases from V and 5 bases from J, leaving 13 bases between. Germline V CDR1 and CDR2: MNHNS, SASEGT. CDR3 DNA: TGTGCCAGCAGGGGGACTTCTGGGGAGACCCAGTACTTC. This encodes CASRGTSGETQYF.

This clonotype was seen a handful of times. The chain carries TRBV2 and TRBJ1-1; 12 bases are a match to TRBD1. Germline V lookup: CDR1 SNHLY, CDR2 FYNNEI. Trimming removed 6 bases from V and 6 bases from J; junction bases left unmatched: 8. This CDR3 is built from 15 residues. DNA of the CDR3: TGTGCCAGCAGGGGGGACAGGGGGCGCCTATCTGAAGCTTTCTTT. The encoded protein is CASRGDRGRLSEAFF.

This clonotype was observed a few times. The rearrangement uses TRBV5-1 and TRBJ1-4, with 8 bases matching TRBD1. The length of the CDR3 is 15 residues. The trim removed 4 bases at V and 5 bases at J, leaving 7 bases unmatched. Germline lookup yields CDR1 SGHRS and CDR2 YFSETQ. CDR3 bases: TGCGCCAGCAGCCCCGACAGGGGAGGGAATGAAAAACTGTTTTTT. Residues: CASSPDRGGNEKLFF.

This clonotype turned up a few times. The V call is TRBV4-2, the J call TRBJ2-3, with D maybe TRBD2 (5 bases). Germline V lookup: CDR1 LGHNA, CDR2 YNFKEQ. Trimming cost V 5 bases and J 6 bases, with 15 bases left between them. This CDR3 has 14 residues. CDR3: CASSSALTTDTQYF. Written as DNA, the CDR3 is TGTGCCAGCAGCAGCGCATTGACTACGGATACGCAGTATTTT.

This clonotype was seen at least ten times. The chain is built from TRBV27 and TRBJ2-7, with 7 bases matching TRBD1. Germline trimming cut 6 bases from V and 0 bases from J; bases unmatched to any gene: 8. Germline CDR1 and CDR2: MNHEY and SMNVEV (reference sequence). The CDR3 is 15 amino acids. CDR3 residues: CASSLGQLSSYEQYF. Here the CDR3 DNA reads TGTGCCAGCAGCCTGGGACAGCTGAGCTCCTACGAGCAGTACTTC.